This T cell receptor beta chain stems from a study of OX40 agonist ivuxolimab in advanced cancers. Study information: The diagnoses of dose-escalation patients were hepatocellular carcinoma, melanoma, renal cell or head and neck cancer.

Concerning this clone: Its antigen is not known.

Study conclusions and caveats: Some patients without response likewise showed low normalized clonal expansion.

The V gene lost 6 bases and the J gene lost 2 bases, with 4 bases spanning the gap. Germline V CDR1 and CDR2: SQVTM, ANQGSEA. CDR3 size: 10 residues. This table comes from immunoSEQ multiplex PCR, and its TCRdb copy is limited to in-frame clones, with some not included. Here the sample spans under 100,000 clones, around 85% being singletons. The sample here was CD4+ or CD8+ T cells sorted from blood, taken in a trial of the OX40 agonist ivuxolimab. This receptor was obtained from an adult with an advanced solid tumor such as melanoma, head and neck, liver or kidney cancer. The chain recombines TRBV29-1 with TRBJ2-5; D call uncertain. In DNA form, the CDR3 reads TGCAGCGTGGCACAAGAGACCCAGTACTTC. It is translated as CSVAQETQYF.